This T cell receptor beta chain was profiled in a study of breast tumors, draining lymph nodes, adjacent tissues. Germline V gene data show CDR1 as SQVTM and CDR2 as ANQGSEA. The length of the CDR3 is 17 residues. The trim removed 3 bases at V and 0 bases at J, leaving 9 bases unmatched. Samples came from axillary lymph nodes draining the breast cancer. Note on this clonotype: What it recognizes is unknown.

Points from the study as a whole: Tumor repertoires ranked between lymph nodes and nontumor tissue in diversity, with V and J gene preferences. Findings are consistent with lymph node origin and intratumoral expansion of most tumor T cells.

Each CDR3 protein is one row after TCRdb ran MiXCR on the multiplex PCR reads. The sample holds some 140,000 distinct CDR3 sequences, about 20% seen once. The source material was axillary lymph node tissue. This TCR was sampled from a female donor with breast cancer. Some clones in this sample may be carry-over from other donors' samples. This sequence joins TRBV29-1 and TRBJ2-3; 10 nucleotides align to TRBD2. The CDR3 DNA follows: TGCAGCGTTGAGGGCACCAAGGGACTAGCGAGCACAGATACGCAGTATTTT. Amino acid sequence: CSVEGTKGLASTDTQYF.